The 9 T cell receptor beta chains in this list originate from one sample, sequenced in a study of T-cell memory formation after mild COVID-19. Using its own MiXCR run on the 5' RACE reads, TCRdb lists one record per CDR3 protein. Of a few hundred thousand distinct CDR3 sequences listed, around 16% are singletons. The sample was PBMCs or a T cell subset sorted from them (not recorded which). These receptors came from a man younger than 35 who had mild COVID-19 (a few samples of this study predate the infection). Cell type and time point are not known.

The genes are TRBV12-3 or TRBV12-4 and TRBJ1-1; D is perhaps TRBD1 (5 bases). The CDR3 totals 15 residues. Trimming removed 7 bases from V and 0 bases from J, with 15 bases in between. The CDR3 sequence: CASIWQGGMNTEAFF. The CDR3 DNA follows: TGTGCCAGCATTTGGCAGGGAGGAATGAACACTGAAGCTTTCTTT.

This clonotype was found a few times. The chain is built from TRBV4-2 and TRBJ2-2, with D unclear. The V end was cut by 0 bases, the J end by 4 bases, with 9 bases between. Germline V gene sequence: CDR1 LGHNA, CDR2 YNFKEQ. This CDR3 spans 15 amino acids. The CDR3, as DNA: TGTGCCAGCAGCCAAGAGTATCAGGTCACCGGGGAGCTGTTTTTT. It encodes CASSQEYQVTGELFF.

V gene TRBV19 combines with J gene TRBJ2-3; D is unclear. V was clipped by 3 bases and J by 0 bases, with 10 bases between them. The CDR3 consists of 15 residues. Germline CDR1 and CDR2: LNHDA and SQIVND (reference sequence). The DNA of the CDR3 is TGTGCCAGTAGTATGGGTGTGACTAGCACAGATACGCAGTATTTT. It is translated as CASSMGVTSTDTQYF.

This clonotype was found a few times. The chain has TRBV25-1 and TRBJ2-3; TRBD2 matches 11 bases. The V and J ends lost 6 bases and 4 bases, in that order; junction bases with no gene match: 6. The CDR3 totals 15 residues. The germline V gene has CDR1 MGHDK and CDR2 SYGVNS. CDR3 DNA: TGTGCCAGCAGCACCTTAGCGGGGGGGCCAGATACGCAGTATTTT. Translation: CASSTLAGGPDTQYF. Full variable domain (remainder filled in from reference TRBV25-1 and TRBJ2-3): EADIYQTPRYLVIGTGKKITLECSQTMGHDKMYWYQQDPGMELHLIHYSYGVNSTEKGDLSSESTVSRIRTEHFPLTLESARPSHTSQYLCASSTLAGGPDTQYFGPGTRLTVL.

This clonotype was counted many times. The V call is TRBV6-5, the J call TRBJ2-4, with 9 bases aligning to TRBD1. The V and J ends lost 4 bases and 3 bases, in that order; junction bases with no gene match: 4. This CDR3 comprises 15 residues. CDR1 MNHEY and CDR2 SVGAGI come from the germline V gene. The DNA of the CDR3 is TGTGCCAGCAGTTCCCCGGGACAGGGCAAAAACATTCAGTACTTC. This translates into CASSSPGQGKNIQYF.

This sequence joins TRBV4-1 and TRBJ1-2; D might be TRBD1 (5 bases). Germline values: CDR1 MGHRA, CDR2 YSYEKL. The CDR3 contains 15 residues. V lost 6 bases and J 7 bases, leaving 21 bases between the germline ends. The CDR3, as DNA: TGCGCCAGCAGAACCCCCGGGACTACCGAGGGTGGCTACACCTTC. The encoded protein is CASRTPGTTEGGYTF.

J is TRBJ2-2 and V is TRBV6-4; 8 bases map to TRBD2. The CDR3 extends over 19 amino acids. Germline assignment: CDR1 MRHNA and CDR2 SNTAGT. V shed 5 bases and J 1 base; nucleotides not matched to a gene: 15. The CDR3, as DNA: TGTGCCAGCAGTCCCCAATGGTTTGCGGGGGGCGAGAACACCGGGGAGCTGTTTTTT. Its protein product is CASSPQWFAGGENTGELFF.

This clonotype was seen repeatedly, ten times or more. The chain uses TRBV11-2 and TRBJ2-5; 7 positions match TRBD1. Germline CDR1 is SGHAT and CDR2 is FQNNGV. This CDR3 is 13 amino acids long. Trimming took 7 bases from V and 4 from J; bases not matched to a gene: 6. CDR3 coding DNA: TGTGCCAGCACCATTAGACAGGGAGAGACCCAGTACTTC. Its protein product is CASTIRQGETQYF.

This clonotype came up a few times. The chain carries TRBV11-2 and TRBJ1-2, with a possible D match to TRBD1 (5 bases). Trimming pared 5 bases from V and 8 bases from J, leaving 18 bases between. This CDR3 is 14 amino acids long. Germline V gene sequence: CDR1 SGHAT, CDR2 FQNNGV. CDR3 in DNA: TGTGCCAGCAGCCTTAACCCAGGGTATATAGGCTACACCTTC. Its protein is CASSLNPGYIGYTF.